Detailed here is one T cell receptor beta chain. The identical CDR3 is also encoded by other nucleotide sequences in the sample. The V end lost 2 bases, the J end lost 8 bases, and 10 bases lay between the germline ends. The CDR3 is 12 residues long. CDR1 is SGHRS, CDR2 YFSETQ, per germline. This entry comes from a study of blood T cell repertoires in COVID-19. Study in general: Spain, Italy and the United States supplied samples that represented acute and convalescent COVID-19.

The data were produced by immunoSEQ multiplex PCR, yet TCRdb's version contains in-frame clones alone and is incomplete. Among roughly 59,000 clones, around 74% were seen once, and the ten largest hold approximately 6.8%. The chain joins TRBV5-1 to TRBJ1-2, with a tentative D call TRBD1 (5 bases). Sequenced: peripheral blood. The sequence derives from a woman in her fifties or sixties with active or convalescent COVID-19. This CDR3 is CASSFTGGGYTF. The CDR3 DNA reads TGCGCCAGCAGCTTTACAGGCGGCGGCTACACCTTC. Together with reference TRBV5-1 and TRBJ1-2, the CDR3 gives the full variable domain: KAGVTQTPRYLIKTRGQQVTLSCSPISGHRSVSWYQQTPGQGLQFLFEYFSETQRNKGNFPGRFSGRQFSNSRSEMNVSTLELGDSALYLCASSFTGGGYTFGSGTRLTVV.